The 21 T cell receptor beta chains presented below share a single source sample, sequenced in a study of blood T cell repertoires in COVID-19. Clones were read by immunoSEQ multiplex PCR, and TCRdb kept only the in-frame ones, dropping some. The sample has around 700,000 clones, 85% to 90% seen once. The sequenced sample consisted of peripheral blood. The receptors originated from a woman aged 18-29 years with acute or convalescent COVID-19.

A remark on this clone: Relative to the germline gene, one junction end is altered; a read error may explain this. The rearrangement uses TRBV3-1 (or the pseudogene TRBV3-2) and TRBJ2-3; 8 bases fit TRBD1. This CDR3 comprises 15 residues. Germline V gene lookup returns CDR1 LGHDT and CDR2 YNNKEL (reference sequence). CDR3 sequence (DNA): TGTGCCAGCAGTCAAGGACAGGGCCACACAGATACGCAGTATTTT. Protein product: CASSQGQGHTDTQYF.

The rearrangement links TRBV5-4 to TRBJ2-1; the match to TRBD1 covers 8 bases. Germline trimming cut 7 bases from V and 3 bases from J; bases unmatched to any gene: 12. The CDR3 has 16 amino acids. Germline V CDR1 and CDR2: SGHNT, YYREEE (reference sequence). The CDR3 bases are TGTGCCAGCGCCTTGGGAAGGGACAGGATCTACAATGAGCAGTTCTTC. Translating it yields CASALGRDRIYNEQFF.

The chain couples TRBV5-1 to TRBJ1-2, with D perhaps TRBD1 (5 bases). Trimming left V 0 bases short and J 5 bases short, with 17 bases between. Germline V CDR1 and CDR2: SGHRS, YFSETQ. The CDR3 runs to 16 residues. CDR3 nucleotide sequence: TGCGCCAGCAGCTTGGAGGCCCAGGGTCGGGTTTATGGCTACACCTTC. Encoded protein: CASSLEAQGRVYGYTF.

This chain links TRBV6-5 with TRBJ1-2, with D possibly matching TRBD1 (6 bases). Trimming left V 0 bases short and J 6 bases short, with 17 bases between. From germline, CDR1 is MNHEY and CDR2 SVGAGI. This CDR3 comprises 16 residues. CDR3 sequence reads: CASSYSMRGLGHGYTF. The CDR3 DNA reads TGTGCCAGCAGTTACTCGATGAGGGGGTTAGGTCATGGCTACACCTTC.

The rearrangement links TRBV6-1 to TRBJ1-1, with D uncertain. CDR1 MNHNS and CDR2 SASEGT come from the germline V gene. Deletions cut 1 base from V and 4 bases from J, with 19 bases between. There are 17 residues in the CDR3. CDR3 region: CASSEGKMAGSGTEAFF. In nucleotides, the CDR3 is TGTGCCAGCAGTGAAGGAAAAATGGCGGGGTCGGGCACTGAAGCTTTCTTT.

The chain is built from TRBV12-5 and TRBJ2-7, with D hard to call. V was cut by 7 bases and J by 5 bases, with 12 bases left in between. CDR3 length equals 12 residues. Germline CDR1 and CDR2: LGHNT and FRNRAP. CDR3 region: CASAQYDNEQYF. The CDR3 nucleotides are TGTGCTAGTGCCCAGTACGATAACGAGCAGTACTTC.

The V call is TRBV10-3, the J call TRBJ1-2, with 8 bases matching TRBD1. Germline-derived CDR1 and CDR2 are ENHRY and SYGVKD. V shed 4 bases, J shed 7 bases, and the junction held 5 bases outside the gene matches. This CDR3 contains 13 residues. The CDR3 sequence: CAISAGTGGGYTF. CDR3 nucleotide sequence: TGTGCCATCAGTGCGGGGACAGGAGGTGGCTACACCTTC.

The chain carries TRBV6-5 and TRBJ2-7; 9 bases line up with TRBD1. The CDR3 is made up of 15 amino acids. V shed 7 bases, J shed 2 bases, and the junction held 9 bases outside the gene matches. Germline V gene lookup returns CDR1 MNHEY and CDR2 SVGAGI. In DNA, the CDR3 is TGTGCCAGCACCCCGTTGGGGACAGGGACCTACGAGCAGTACTTC. Its protein is CASTPLGTGTYEQYF.

The chain joins TRBV9 to TRBJ2-2, with 8 bases fitting TRBD2. CDR1 is SGDLS, CDR2 YYNGEE, per germline. The CDR3 runs 16 residues. Trimming removed 3 bases from V and 6 bases from J; junction bases left unmatched: 10. This CDR3 is CASSAPTSVSPGELFF. DNA for the CDR3: TGTGCCAGCAGCGCCCCGACTAGCGTGAGTCCCGGGGAGCTGTTTTTT.

The rearrangement links TRBV27 to TRBJ1-2, with 9 bases identical to TRBD1. V shed 4 bases, J shed 6 bases, and the junction held 6 bases outside the gene matches. Germline loops: CDR1 MNHEY, CDR2 SMNVEV (reference sequence). The length of the CDR3 is 14 residues. The CDR3 sequence is CASSSPTGGNGYTF. CDR3 coding DNA: TGTGCCAGCAGTTCCCCGACAGGGGGTAATGGCTACACCTTC.

V and J are TRBV11-2 and TRBJ1-1; maybe TRBD1 (5 bases). Germline CDR1 reads SGHAT; CDR2 reads FQNNGV. V was cut by 0 bases and J by 12 bases, with 14 bases left in between. The CDR3 consists of 13 residues. Written as DNA, the CDR3 is TGTGCCAGCAGCTTAGATTTGCGGGGCATGACTTTCTTT. Protein product: CASSLDLRGMTFF. The full variable domain, rest sourced from reference TRBV11-2 and TRBJ1-1, is EAGVAQSPRYKIIEKRQSVAFWCNPISGHATLYWYQQILGQGPKLLIQFQNNGVVDDSQLPKDRFSAERLKGVDSTLKIQPAKLEDSAVYLCASSLDLRGMTFFGQGTRLTVV.

The rearrangement links TRBV30 to TRBJ2-1; no definite D call. CDR3 length: 14 residues. CDR1 is GTSNPN, CDR2 SVGIG, per germline (reference sequence). V was trimmed by 0 bases and J by 8 bases, leaving 14 bases between them. The CDR3 loop is CAWSVKILSDEQFF. In DNA form, the CDR3 reads TGTGCCTGGAGTGTAAAAATTTTGAGCGATGAGCAGTTCTTC.

The CDR3 loop is CASSQGSPHTDTQYF. CDR3 nucleotide sequence: TGTGCCAGCAGCCAAGGGAGCCCCCACACAGATACGCAGTATTTT. The chain is built from TRBV3-1 (or the pseudogene TRBV3-2) and TRBJ2-3; no reliable D call. Germline loops: CDR1 LGHDT, CDR2 YNNKEL (reference sequence). The V end lost 1 base, the J end lost 2 bases, and 10 bases lay between the germline ends. The CDR3 length is 15 residues.

This chain links TRBV12-5 with TRBJ2-7, with 10 bases aligning to TRBD1. This CDR3 comprises 14 residues. Germline V gene sequence: CDR1 LGHNT, CDR2 FRNRAP. The V and J ends lost 5 bases and 4 bases, in that order; junction bases with no gene match: 5. The CDR3 protein is CASGLTGGIYEQYF. The CDR3 nucleotides read TGTGCTAGTGGTCTGACAGGGGGCATTTACGAGCAGTACTTC.

The gene calls are TRBV5-1 and TRBJ2-1; 8 nucleotides line up with TRBD1. CDR3 length: 17 amino acids. Germline V lookup: CDR1 SGHRS, CDR2 YFSETQ. V shed 4 bases, J shed 8 bases, and the junction held 17 bases outside the gene matches. Here the CDR3 reads CASSQGRGQDLIDEQFF. Here the CDR3 DNA reads TGCGCCAGCAGCCAGGGCCGGGGACAGGACTTGATCGATGAGCAGTTCTTC.

This sequence joins TRBV24-1 and TRBJ1-5, with D perhaps TRBD1 (5 bases). Per the germline V gene, CDR1 is KGHDR and CDR2 is SFDVKD. The V gene lost 10 bases and the J gene lost 6 bases, with 18 bases spanning the gap. The CDR3 has 14 residues. The CDR3 reads CATQGSGALQPQHF. The CDR3 DNA reads as TGTGCCACTCAGGGCTCTGGGGCCCTTCAGCCCCAGCATTTT.

This clone showed up just a few times. The chain is built from TRBV13 and TRBJ2-7; maybe TRBD1 (5 bases). Germline CDR1 reads PRHDT; CDR2 reads FYEKMQ (reference sequence). The CDR3 covers 14 residues. Between the trimmed V and J ends, which lost 3 bases and 7 bases, there was a span of 16 bases. The CDR3: CASSFPARPGEQYF. Here the CDR3 DNA reads TGTGCCAGCAGCTTCCCTGCTCGGCCAGGGGAGCAGTACTTC.

This clone was picked up a small number of times. The V gene is TRBV19, the J gene TRBJ2-7; 7 positions match TRBD1. The CDR3 is 14 amino acids. Germline V lookup: CDR1 LNHDA, CDR2 SQIVND (reference sequence). Trimming removed 5 bases from V and 2 bases from J; junction bases left unmatched: 6. The CDR3 bases are TGTGCCAGTAGTGGCGCAGGGGGACCCTACGAGCAGTACTTC. Encoded protein: CASSGAGGPYEQYF.

CDR3 protein: CAWSPFGRLNEKLFF. In DNA form, the CDR3 reads TGTGCCTGGAGTCCCTTTGGGAGACTAAATGAAAAACTGTTTTTT. The chain employs TRBV30 and TRBJ1-4; D ambiguous. CDR3 length equals 15 residues. Trimming took 2 bases from V and 5 from J, leaving 15 bases between them. Looked up from germline, CDR1 is GTSNPN and CDR2 is SVGIG (reference sequence).

The gene calls are TRBV4-3 and TRBJ2-1, with D tentatively TRBD2 (5 bases). The CDR3 has 19 residues. Germline lookup yields CDR1 LGHNA and CDR2 YSLEER. V was pared by 0 bases and J by 0 bases, with 18 bases between. The CDR3 region has the DNA TGCGCCAGCAGCCAAGATTCGCCCACAACTAGAATCTCCTACAATGAGCAGTTCTTC. The encoded protein is CASSQDSPTTRISYNEQFF.

Written as DNA, the CDR3 is TGTGCCAGCAGCGTAATGGGGTTTCGGGGTAGTGAGCAGTTCTTC. Amino acids: CASSVMGFRGSEQFF. J is TRBJ2-1 and V is TRBV9; a weak D match, TRBD2 (5 bases). Between the trimmed V and J ends, which lost 1 base and 9 bases, there was a span of 17 bases. The CDR3 extends over 15 amino acids. Germline values: CDR1 SGDLS, CDR2 YYNGEE.